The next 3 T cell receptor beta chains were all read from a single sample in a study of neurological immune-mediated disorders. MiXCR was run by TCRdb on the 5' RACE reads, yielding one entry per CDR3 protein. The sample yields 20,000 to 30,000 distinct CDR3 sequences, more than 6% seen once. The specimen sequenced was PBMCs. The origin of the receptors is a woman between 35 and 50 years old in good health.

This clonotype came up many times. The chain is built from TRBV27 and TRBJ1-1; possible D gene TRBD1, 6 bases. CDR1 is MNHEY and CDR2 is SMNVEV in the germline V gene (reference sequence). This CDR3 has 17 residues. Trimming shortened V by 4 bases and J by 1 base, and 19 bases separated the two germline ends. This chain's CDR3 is CASSSRQGWLSNTEAFF. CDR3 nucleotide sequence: TGTGCCAGCAGTTCCCGGCAGGGGTGGTTGTCGAACACTGAAGCTTTCTTT.

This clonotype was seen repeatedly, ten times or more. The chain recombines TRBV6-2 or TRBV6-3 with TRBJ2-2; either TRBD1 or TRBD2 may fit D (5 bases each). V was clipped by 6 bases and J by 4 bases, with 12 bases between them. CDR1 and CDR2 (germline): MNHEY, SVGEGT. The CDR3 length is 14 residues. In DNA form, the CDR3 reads TGTGCCAGCAGCACCAGGGACCCCACCGGGGAGCTGTTTTTT. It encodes CASSTRDPTGELFF.

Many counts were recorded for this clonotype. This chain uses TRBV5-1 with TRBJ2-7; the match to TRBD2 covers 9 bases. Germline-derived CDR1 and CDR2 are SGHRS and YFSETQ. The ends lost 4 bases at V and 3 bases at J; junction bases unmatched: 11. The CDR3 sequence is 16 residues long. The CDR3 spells CASSTSSGNVGYEQYF. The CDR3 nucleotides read TGCGCCAGCAGCACCTCTAGCGGGAACGTTGGCTACGAGCAGTACTTC.